This is a list of T cell receptor beta chains from one sample in a study of radiotherapy plus CTLA-4 blockade in lung cancer. Profiling relied on immunoSEQ multiplex PCR, and the TCRdb table lists in-frame clones only, not all of them. Found here are roughly 80,000 clones, under 80% of them singletons; the top ten hold under 4.5%. Sequenced here: peripheral blood, sampled from a patient treated with radiotherapy plus ipilimumab. These receptors were obtained from a human donor with non-small cell lung cancer who had a partial response to radiotherapy plus ipilimumab. Some clones in this sample may be carry-over from other donors' samples. Both conserved end residues are part of each CDR3.

J gene | V gene | CDR3 protein
TRBJ1-1 | TRBV19 | CASRGGGLTEAFF
TRBJ2-3 | TRBV7-2 | CASSLSGGAVTQYF
TRBJ2-3 | TRBV7-3 | CASSPDSGSRADTQYF
- | TRBV14 | CASSQGRGGPYEQYF
TRBJ2-7 | TRBV5-1 | CASSTRTSGSAGGSYEQYF
TRBJ1-1 | TRBV7-3 | CASSQQGNTEAFF
TRBJ1-1 | TRBV7-9 | CASTRDKPSEAFF
TRBJ1-4 | TRBV19 | CASSIGQGAEKLFF
TRBJ2-3 | TRBV29-1 | CSVEDRVSDTQYF
TRBJ2-5 | TRBV14 | CASSQGRATTQYF
TRBJ1-4 | TRBV9 | CASSVGLTGYNEKLFF
TRBJ1-1 | TRBV14 | CASSQWQGITEAFF
TRBJ2-1 | TRBV4-1 | CASSRGQGLNNEQFF
TRBJ1-2 | TRBV7-9 | CASSLDSLANYGYTF
TRBJ2-1 | TRBV18 | CASSPGSGRADEQFF
TRBJ2-3 | TRBV28 | CASSPPGFSTDTQYF
TRBJ2-7 | TRBV6-1 | CASRSQVYEQYF
TRBJ1-2 | TRBV21-1 | CASSKGAGYTF
- | TRBV9 | CASSVAGTLLTYEQYF
TRBJ2-7 | TRBV7-6 | CASSAGTGTYEQYF
TRBJ1-4 | TRBV19 | CASSREGLELEKLFF
TRBJ2-5 | TRBV11-1 | CASSLAVAGGETQYF
TRBJ1-1 | TRBV4-1 | CASSRQHRQDTEAFF
TRBJ2-7 | TRBV7-6 | CASSQTRTGVEQYF
TRBJ2-2 | TRBV2 | CASLGPGELFF
TRBJ2-7 | TRBV6-5 | CASSSGLAGPVQQYF
TRBJ2-7 | TRBV6-6 | CASSPPQGHEQYF
TRBJ2-1 | TRBV7-2 | CASSQEAGVNEQFF
TRBJ2-5 | TRBV7-2 | CASSSLETQYF
- | TRBV2 | CASSHDRGRGSYEQYF
TRBJ1-2 | TRBV29-1 | CSVEDPDRGCTF
TRBJ1-1 | TRBV19 | CASSLRRMEYTEAFF
TRBJ2-3 | TRBV7-6 | CASSSHAGRTDTQYF
TRBJ2-1 | TRBV7-8 | CASSPSRQPSYNEQFF
TRBJ2-7 | TRBV7-9 | CASSPGTGGGYEQYF
TRBJ2-4 | TRBV7-2 | CASSLARSSGGAHIQYF
TRBJ2-7 | TRBV6-5 | CASRRGGQASYEQYF
TRBJ2-7 | TRBV7-6 | CASSSRLAGGPREQYF
TRBJ1-1 | TRBV11-3 | CASSFTTGRTEAFF
TRBJ1-3 | TRBV5-1 | CASSPNPDRPARNTIYF
TRBJ2-7 | TRBV6-4 | CATNKRGLPYEQYF
TRBJ2-1 | TRBV7-9 | CASSFPSGEQFF
TRBJ2-3 | TRBV7-3 | CASSAGALRTTDTQYF
TRBJ2-7 | TRBV14 | CASSQGLAGTRQYF
TRBJ2-1 | TRBV28 | CASSSSSGTVYNEQFF
TRBJ2-7 | TRBV28 | CASSLTTLRYEQYF
TRBJ1-2 | TRBV6-6 | CASSYGLQGYTF
TRBJ2-1 | TRBV2 | CASSLSGRSNNEQFF
TRBJ2-2 | TRBV7-9 | CASSLYERSWELFF
TRBJ1-5 | TRBV19 | CASSIDQGFSNQPQHF
TRBJ2-4 | TRBV7-2 | CASSPSINIQYF
TRBJ2-7 | TRBV11-2 | CASSGLGTASYEQYF
TRBJ2-5 | TRBV7-6 | CASSLAGGGTQETQYF
TRBJ1-3 | TRBV21-1 | CASSGQGPRSGNTIYF
TRBJ2-7 | TRBV18 | CASSLSGGAYEQYF
TRBJ1-1 | TRBV6-5 | CASSGRGSGNTEAFF
TRBJ1-4 | TRBV6-6 | CASPTGVNEKLFF
TRBJ1-1 | TRBV28 | CASREGQPNTEAFF